These 6 T cell receptor beta chains came from one sample sequenced in a study of molecular identifiers for immune sequencing clone quantification. In TCRdb, the PCR reads were re-called with MiXCR into one record per CDR3 protein. Among around 480,000 distinct CDR3 sequences listed, over 20% were seen once. Sequenced material: naive CD8+ T cells from blood, with Jurkat cell RNA spiked in. The subset: FACS-sorted CD8+CD4-CCR7+CD45RA+ naive T cells. Receptor source: a human donor in good health. Some libraries in this study had Jurkat cell RNA spiked in.

This clonotype showed up many times. CDR3 residues: CASDTATDTQYF. CDR3 in DNA: TGTGCCAGTGACACAGCCACAGATACGCAGTATTTT. V gene TRBV7-9 combines with J gene TRBJ2-3; no firm D call. The length of the CDR3 is 12 residues. CDR1 SEHNR and CDR2 FQNEAQ come from the germline V gene (reference sequence). The V gene lost 9 bases and the J gene lost 2 bases, with 9 bases spanning the gap.

As to this clonotype: A much larger clonotype is one base distant, so this may be a read error. The chain uses TRBV20-1 and TRBJ2-7; 7 bases map to TRBD2. This CDR3 has 14 residues. Germline trimming cut 6 bases from V and 2 bases from J; bases unmatched to any gene: 10. Looked up from germline, CDR1 is DFQATT and CDR2 is SNEGSKA (reference sequence). In DNA form, the CDR3 reads TGCAGTGCGACCGGGACTACCAGCACCTACGAGCAGTACTTC. Protein sequence: CSATGTTSTYEQYF.

This clonotype was counted between two and nine times. The gene calls are TRBV3-1 and TRBJ2-7, with D perhaps being TRBD1 or TRBD2 (5 bases each). The V and J ends lost 1 base and 6 bases respectively, with 10 bases between them. Per germline, CDR1 LGHDT and CDR2 YNNKEL (reference sequence). The CDR3 extends over 13 amino acids. The CDR3 DNA reads as TGTGCCAGCAGCCAAGTCGGGACCGGCGAGCAGTACTTC. Translation gives CASSQVGTGEQYF.

This clonotype has just a few counts. This chain connects TRBV30 to TRBJ2-2, with TRBD2 matching 14 bases. CDR1 GTSNPN and CDR2 SVGIG come from the germline V gene (reference sequence). V shed 4 bases and J 7 bases; nucleotides not matched to a gene: 5. The CDR3 contains 15 residues. The DNA for the CDR3 is TGTGCCTGGAAGGGACTAGCGGGGGAGATCGGGGAGCTGTTTTTT. Translated, it gives CAWKGLAGEIGELFF.

This clonotype was observed at least ten times. The chain links TRBV30 to TRBJ1-1; no firm D call. Germline V gene lookup returns CDR1 GTSNPN and CDR2 SVGIG (reference sequence). Between the trimmed V and J ends, which lost 5 bases and 0 bases, there was a span of 7 bases. The CDR3 has 12 amino acids. As DNA, the CDR3 is TGTGCCTGGTCATTAATGAACACTGAAGCTTTCTTT. Amino acids: CAWSLMNTEAFF.

The sample holds many counts of this clonotype. The rearrangement links TRBV2 to TRBJ2-1, with TRBD1 as a possible D gene (6 bases). CDR1 and CDR2 from the germline V gene are SNHLY and FYNNEI. Trimming cost V 3 bases and J 4 bases, with 7 bases left between them. The CDR3 has 13 amino acids. The CDR3 is CASSDTGYNEQFF. CDR3 coding DNA: TGTGCCAGCAGTGACACAGGGTACAATGAGCAGTTCTTC.